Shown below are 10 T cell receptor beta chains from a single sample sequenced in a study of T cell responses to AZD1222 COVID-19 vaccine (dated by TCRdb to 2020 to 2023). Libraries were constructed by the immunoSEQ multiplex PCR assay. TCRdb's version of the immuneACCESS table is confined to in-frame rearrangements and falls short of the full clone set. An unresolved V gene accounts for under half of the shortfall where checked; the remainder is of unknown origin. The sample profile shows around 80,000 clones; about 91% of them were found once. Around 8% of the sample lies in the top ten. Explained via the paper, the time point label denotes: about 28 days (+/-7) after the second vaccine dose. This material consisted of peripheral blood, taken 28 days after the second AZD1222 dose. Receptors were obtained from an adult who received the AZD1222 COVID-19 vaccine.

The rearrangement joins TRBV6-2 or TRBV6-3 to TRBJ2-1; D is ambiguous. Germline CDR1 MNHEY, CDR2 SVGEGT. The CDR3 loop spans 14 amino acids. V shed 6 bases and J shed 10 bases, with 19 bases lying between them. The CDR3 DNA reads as TGTGCCAGCAGCAATGGACGGACGTTCAGCGAGCAGTTCTTC. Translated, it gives CASSNGRTFSEQFF.

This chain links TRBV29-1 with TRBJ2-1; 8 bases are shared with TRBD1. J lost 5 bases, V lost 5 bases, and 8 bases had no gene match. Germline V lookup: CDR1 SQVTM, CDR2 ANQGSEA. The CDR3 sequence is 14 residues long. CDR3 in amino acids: CSVRDRGFDNEQFF. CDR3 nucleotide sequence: TGCAGCGTTAGAGACAGGGGTTTTGACAATGAGCAGTTCTTC.

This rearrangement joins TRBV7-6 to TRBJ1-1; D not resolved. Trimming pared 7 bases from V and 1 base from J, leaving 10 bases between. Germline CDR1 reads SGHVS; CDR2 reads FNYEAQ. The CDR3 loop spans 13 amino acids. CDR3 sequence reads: CASTPGGNTEAFF. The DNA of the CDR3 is TGTGCCAGCACCCCCGGTGGGAACACTGAAGCTTTCTTT. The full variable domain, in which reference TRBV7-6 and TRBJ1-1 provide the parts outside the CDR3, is GAGVSQSPRYKVTKRGQDVALRCDPISGHVSLYWYRQALGQGPEFLTYFNYEAQQDKSGLPNDRFSAERPEGSISTLTIQRTEQRDSAMYRCASTPGGNTEAFFGQGTRLTVV.

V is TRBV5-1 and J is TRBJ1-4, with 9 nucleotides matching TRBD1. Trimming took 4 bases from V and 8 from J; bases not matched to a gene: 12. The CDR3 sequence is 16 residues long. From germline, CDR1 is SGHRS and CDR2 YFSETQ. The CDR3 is CASSPRGQGQEEKLFF. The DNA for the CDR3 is TGCGCCAGCAGCCCAAGGGGACAGGGACAGGAGGAAAAACTGTTTTTT.

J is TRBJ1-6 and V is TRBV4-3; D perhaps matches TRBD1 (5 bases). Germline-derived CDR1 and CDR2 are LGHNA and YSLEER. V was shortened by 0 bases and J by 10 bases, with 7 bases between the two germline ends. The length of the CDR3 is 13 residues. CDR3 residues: CASSQDQGSPLHF. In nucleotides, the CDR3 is TGCGCCAGCAGCCAAGACCAGGGCTCACCCCTCCACTTT.

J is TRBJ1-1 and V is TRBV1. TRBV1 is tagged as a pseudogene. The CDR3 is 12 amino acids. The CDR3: CTSSQATTEAFF. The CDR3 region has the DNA TGCACCAGCAGCCAAGCGACCACTGAAGCTTTCTTT.

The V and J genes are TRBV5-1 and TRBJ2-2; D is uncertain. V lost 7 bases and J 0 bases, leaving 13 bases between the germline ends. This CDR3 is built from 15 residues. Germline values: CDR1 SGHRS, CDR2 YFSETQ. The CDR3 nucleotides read TGCGCCAGCGGTTCGGGCGATTCGAACACCGGGGAGCTGTTTTTT. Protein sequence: CASGSGDSNTGELFF.

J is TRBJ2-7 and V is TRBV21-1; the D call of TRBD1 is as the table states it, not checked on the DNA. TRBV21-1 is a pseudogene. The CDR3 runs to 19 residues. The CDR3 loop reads CASSQGTGAPRDHSYEQYF. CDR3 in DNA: TGTGCCAGCAGCCAAGGGACAGGGGCACCACGGGACCACTCCTACGAGCAGTACTTC.

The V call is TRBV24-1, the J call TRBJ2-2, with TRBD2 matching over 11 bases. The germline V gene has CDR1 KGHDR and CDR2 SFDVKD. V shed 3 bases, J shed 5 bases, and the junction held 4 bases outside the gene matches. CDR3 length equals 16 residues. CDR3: CATSDARLAGTGELFF. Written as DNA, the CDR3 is TGTGCCACCAGTGATGCCCGACTAGCGGGGACCGGGGAGCTGTTTTTT.

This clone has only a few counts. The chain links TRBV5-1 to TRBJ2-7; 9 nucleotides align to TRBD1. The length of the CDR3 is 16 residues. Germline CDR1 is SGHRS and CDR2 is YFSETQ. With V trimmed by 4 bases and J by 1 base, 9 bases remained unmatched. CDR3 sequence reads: CASSPQPGQGSYEQYF. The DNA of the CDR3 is TGCGCCAGCAGCCCGCAACCGGGACAGGGATCCTACGAGCAGTACTTC.